Sequencing of this TCR beta chain was carried out in a study of cytomegalovirus exposure and HLA in healthy donors. The study's findings and limits: Among TCR beta chains, those listed as cytomegalovirus-associated numbered some 170. Presence/absence analyses took donor sequencing depth as roughly uniform.

On this clone itself: Its antigen is as yet unknown.

The PCR made use of 60 Vbeta and 13 Jbeta primers. The repertoire was sequenced with immunoSEQ multiplex PCR; TCRdb's copy has only in-frame clones and lacks some. This sample has fewer than 200,000 clones, with 65% to 90% found just once. There are 15 residues in the CDR3. With 4 bases removed from V and 0 bases from J, the gap between germline ends came to 11 bases. CDR1 is SGDLS and CDR2 is YYNGEE in the germline V gene. Sequencing was carried out using PBMCs. The clonotype was recovered from a man aged 50 to 59 in good health and CMV-seropositive. The rearrangement links TRBV9 to TRBJ1-3; D is possibly TRBD1 (6 bases). This CDR3 reads CASSRQDISGNTIYF. CDR3 nucleotide sequence: TGTGCCAGCAGCAGACAGGACATCTCTGGAAACACCATATATTTT.